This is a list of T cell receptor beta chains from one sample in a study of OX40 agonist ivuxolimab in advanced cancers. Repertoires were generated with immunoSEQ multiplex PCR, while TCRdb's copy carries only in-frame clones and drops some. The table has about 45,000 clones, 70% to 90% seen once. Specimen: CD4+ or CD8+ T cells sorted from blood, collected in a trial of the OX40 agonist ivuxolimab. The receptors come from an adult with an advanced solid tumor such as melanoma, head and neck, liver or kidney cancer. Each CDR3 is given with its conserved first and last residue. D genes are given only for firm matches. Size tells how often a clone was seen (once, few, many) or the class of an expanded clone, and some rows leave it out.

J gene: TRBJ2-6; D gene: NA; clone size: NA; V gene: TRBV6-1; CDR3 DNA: TGTGCCAGCAGTGAACTGCACTCTGGGGCCAACGTCCTGACTTTC; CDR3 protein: CASSELHSGANVLTF
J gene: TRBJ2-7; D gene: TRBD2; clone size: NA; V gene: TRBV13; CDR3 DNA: TGTGCCAGCAGCTTGGGACTAGCGGGGTTCGAGCAGTACTTC; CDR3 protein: CASSLGLAGFEQYF
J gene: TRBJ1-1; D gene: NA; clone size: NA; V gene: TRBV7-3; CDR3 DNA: TGTGCCAGCAGCCTGTGGGGGGGCACTGAAGCTTTCTTT; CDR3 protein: CASSLWGGTEAFF
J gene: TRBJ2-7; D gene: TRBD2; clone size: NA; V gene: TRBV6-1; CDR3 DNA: TGTGCCTCCCGGGGGGGCCGCGAGCAGTACTTC; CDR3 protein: CASRGGREQYF
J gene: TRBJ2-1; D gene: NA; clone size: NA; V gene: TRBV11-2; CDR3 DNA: TGTGCCAGCAGCTCCCACCCAGAGGGTGGAGACAATGAGCAGTTCTTC; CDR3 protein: CASSSHPEGGDNEQFF
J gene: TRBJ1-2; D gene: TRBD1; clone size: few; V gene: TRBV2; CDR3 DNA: TGTGCCGTAAAGACAGGGAGTTATGGCTACACCTTC; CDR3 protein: CAVKTGSYGYTF
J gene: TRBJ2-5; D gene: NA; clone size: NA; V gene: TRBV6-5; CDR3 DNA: TGTGCCACAAATGCCGCGGGAAGATCGGAGACCCAGTACTTC; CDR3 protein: CATNAAGRSETQYF
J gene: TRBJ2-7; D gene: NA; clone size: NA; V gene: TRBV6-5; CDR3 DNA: TGTGCCAGCAGCCCCGGACAGCCGAGGGAGCAGTACTTC; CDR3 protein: CASSPGQPREQYF
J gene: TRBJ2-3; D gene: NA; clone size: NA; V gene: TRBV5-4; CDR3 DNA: TGTGCCAGCAGCCCCGCGTATTGGGACCCAGCCTCTGAGACGCAGTATTTT; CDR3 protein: CASSPAYWDPASETQYF
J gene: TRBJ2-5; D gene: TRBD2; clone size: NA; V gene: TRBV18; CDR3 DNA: TGTGCCAGCTCACCGGGACTAGCGGCCCAAGAGACCCAGTACTTC; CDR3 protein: CASSPGLAAQETQYF